This is a list of T cell receptor beta chains from one sample in a study of cytotoxic CD8 clonotypes in ibrutinib-treated CLL. Repertoires were generated with immunoSEQ multiplex PCR, while TCRdb's copy carries only in-frame clones and drops some. The sample includes approximately 350,000 clones, over 60% seen only once; the top ten take around 6.3%. The sample in question was PBMCs, obtained after 36 months of ibrutinib treatment. The receptors come from a human donor with chronic lymphocytic leukemia. Each CDR3 is given with its conserved first and last residue. The order of the fields is clone size, D gene, V gene, J gene, CDR3 protein, CDR3 DNA. The D gene is left open where the match is weak. Expanded clones get a size class; other rows say once, few or many, or leave the size out.

NA,NA,TRBV27,TRBJ2-3,CASSFLPPDTQYF,TGTGCCAGCAGTTTCCTTCCCCCAGATACGCAGTATTTT
NA,NA,TRBV18,TRBJ2-7,CASSPQPGPVLHEQYF,TGTGCCAGCTCACCACAACCGGGTCCCGTTCTCCACGAGCAGTACTTC
NA,NA,TRBV7-6,TRBJ2-1,CASSQTTRVHNEQFF,TGTGCCAGCAGCCAGACCACTCGGGTGCACAATGAGCAGTTCTTC
NA,NA,TRBV20-1,TRBJ1-5,CSASPAGDQHF,TGCAGTGCTAGTCCCGCAGGGGACCAGCATTTT
NA,TRBD1,TRBV6-1,TRBJ1-3,CASSEGPSVRGHGNTIYF,TGTGCCAGCAGTGAAGGCCCCTCCGTTAGGGGGCACGGAAACACCATATATTTT
NA,NA,TRBV7-8,TRBJ2-7,CASSPNWASEQYF,TGTGCCAGCAGCCCTAATTGGGCTAGCGAGCAGTACTTC
NA,NA,TRBV29-1,TRBJ2-7,CSVVLTSGTDPYEQYF,TGCAGCGTTGTATTGACTTCCGGGACGGATCCCTACGAGCAGTACTTC
NA,TRBD1,TRBV5-1,TRBJ1-1,CASSPGQGIGTEAFF,TGCGCCAGCAGCCCGGGACAGGGAATAGGCACTGAAGCTTTCTTT
once,NA,TRBV15,TRBJ2-3,CATSPGLSHTQYF,TGTGCCACCAGCCCCGGACTATCCCATACGCAGTATTTT
NA,NA,TRBV27,TRBJ2-2,CASSLTDFYRTGELFF,TGTGCCAGCAGTCTTACGGACTTCTATAGGACCGGGGAGCTGTTTTTT
NA,NA,TRBV29-1,TRBJ2-5,CSVDSWRGRGQETQYF,TGCAGCGTTGACAGCTGGCGGGGTAGGGGTCAAGAGACCCAGTACTTC
NA,NA,TRBV29-1,TRBJ2-3,CSVEGGFRTDTQYF,TGCAGCGTTGAAGGGGGGTTTCGGACAGATACGCAGTATTTT
NA,NA,TRBV25-1,TRBJ1-3,CASCGGSGNTIYF,TGTGCCAGCTGTGGGGGCTCTGGAAACACCATATATTTT
NA,TRBD2,TRBV5-4,TRBJ2-3,CASSFDRLAGGLDTQYF,TGTGCCAGCAGCTTTGACCGACTAGCGGGGGGTTTGGATACGCAGTATTTT
few,TRBD1,TRBV2,TRBJ1-4,CASRDRKNEKLFF,TGTGCCAGCAGGGACAGGAAAAATGAAAAACTGTTTTTT
once,TRBD2,TRBV9,TRBJ2-1,CASSALGGSGAGNEQFF,TGTGCCAGCAGCGCCCTGGGTGGTAGCGGGGCCGGCAATGAGCAGTTCTTC
NA,TRBD1,TRBV18,TRBJ2-7,CASSLGTGIYEQYF,TGTGCCAGCTCCTTAGGGACAGGGATCTACGAGCAGTACTTC
many,NA,TRBV28,TRBJ2-6,CASRGTSWGANVLTF,TGTGCCAGCAGGGGGACGTCCTGGGGGGCCAACGTCCTGACTTTC
few,NA,TRBV13,TRBJ2-7,CASSLVNQGREQYF,TGTGCCAGCAGCTTAGTTAACCAGGGGAGGGAGCAGTACTTC
NA,TRBD1,TRBV2,TRBJ2-1,CASDRGPYNEQFF,TGTGCCAGCGACAGGGGCCCCTACAATGAGCAGTTCTTC